What follows is one TCR beta chain and its context. What it recognizes is unknown. A clone one base away is much larger, so this may be a read error. This specimen comes from a study of blood T cells in healthy people across ages. Study-level background: Template-switching capture recovered about one barcoded beta molecule per two T cells. Study results and limitations: Diversity was estimated from one million T cells, and these estimates were considered underestimates. While age rose, TCR beta diversity per million T cells dropped in a roughly linear way.

A second roughly 7 to 12 cycle PCR used barcoded and J-beta primers. TCRdb reprocessed the 5' RACE reads with MiXCR, giving one entry per CDR3 protein. The sample records 1,500,000 or so distinct CDR3 sequences, approximately 43% being singletons. This CDR3 is 15 amino acids long. The source is a woman in her late teens or twenties in good health. The sequenced material came from blood. This chain uses TRBV21-1 with TRBJ2-1; the table names TRBD2, a call not compared with the DNA. TRBV21-1 is a listed pseudogene. The CDR3 sequence: CASRGASGGYNEQFF. CDR3 nucleotide sequence: TGTGCCAGCAGAGGGGCTAGCGGAGGATACAATGAGCAGTTCTTC.